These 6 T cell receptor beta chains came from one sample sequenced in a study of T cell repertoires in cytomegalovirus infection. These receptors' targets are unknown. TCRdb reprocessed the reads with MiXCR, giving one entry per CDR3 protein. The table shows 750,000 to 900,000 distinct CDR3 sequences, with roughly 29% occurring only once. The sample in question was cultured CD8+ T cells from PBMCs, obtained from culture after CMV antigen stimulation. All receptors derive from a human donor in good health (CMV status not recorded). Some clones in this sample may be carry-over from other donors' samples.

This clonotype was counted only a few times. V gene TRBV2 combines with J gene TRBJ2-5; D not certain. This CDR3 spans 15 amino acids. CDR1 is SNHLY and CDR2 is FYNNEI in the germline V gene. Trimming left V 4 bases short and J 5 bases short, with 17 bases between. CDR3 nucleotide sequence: TGTGCCAGCAGTGCCTACGATCCCCTGGGGGAGACCCAGTACTTC. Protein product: CASSAYDPLGETQYF.

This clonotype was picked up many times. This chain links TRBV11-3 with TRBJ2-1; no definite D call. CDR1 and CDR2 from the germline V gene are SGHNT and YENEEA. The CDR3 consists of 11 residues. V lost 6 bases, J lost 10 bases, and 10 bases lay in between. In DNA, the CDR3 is TGTGCCAGCAGTTATGGACGCGAGCAGTTCTTC. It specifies CASSYGREQFF.

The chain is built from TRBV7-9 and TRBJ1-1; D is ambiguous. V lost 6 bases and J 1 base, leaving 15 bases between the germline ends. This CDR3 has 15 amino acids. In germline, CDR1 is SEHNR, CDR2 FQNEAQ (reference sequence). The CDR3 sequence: CASRNPRTANTEAFF. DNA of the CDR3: TGTGCCAGCAGGAACCCCCGGACCGCGAACACTGAAGCTTTCTTT.

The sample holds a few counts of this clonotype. The CDR3 DNA reads as TGTGCCAGCAGCCCACCGACTAGCGGGGTCACAGATACGCAGTATTTT. Its translation: CASSPPTSGVTDTQYF. The chain joins TRBV14 to TRBJ2-3, with TRBD2 matching over 11 bases. The CDR3 covers 16 residues. The V and J ends lost 4 bases and 2 bases, in that order; junction bases with no gene match: 5. The germline V gene has CDR1 SGHDN and CDR2 FVKESK.

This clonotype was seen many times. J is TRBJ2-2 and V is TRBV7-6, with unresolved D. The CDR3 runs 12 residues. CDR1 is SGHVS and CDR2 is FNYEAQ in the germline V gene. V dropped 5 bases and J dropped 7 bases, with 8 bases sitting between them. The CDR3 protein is CASSPFGGELFF. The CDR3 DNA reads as TGTGCCAGCAGCCCATTTGGCGGGGAGCTGTTTTTT.

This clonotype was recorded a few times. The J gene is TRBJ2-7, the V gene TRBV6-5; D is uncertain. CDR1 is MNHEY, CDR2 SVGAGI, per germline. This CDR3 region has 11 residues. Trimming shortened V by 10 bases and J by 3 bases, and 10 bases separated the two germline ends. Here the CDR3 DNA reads TGTGCCACCGTTCGGCACTACGAGCAGTACTTC. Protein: CATVRHYEQYF.